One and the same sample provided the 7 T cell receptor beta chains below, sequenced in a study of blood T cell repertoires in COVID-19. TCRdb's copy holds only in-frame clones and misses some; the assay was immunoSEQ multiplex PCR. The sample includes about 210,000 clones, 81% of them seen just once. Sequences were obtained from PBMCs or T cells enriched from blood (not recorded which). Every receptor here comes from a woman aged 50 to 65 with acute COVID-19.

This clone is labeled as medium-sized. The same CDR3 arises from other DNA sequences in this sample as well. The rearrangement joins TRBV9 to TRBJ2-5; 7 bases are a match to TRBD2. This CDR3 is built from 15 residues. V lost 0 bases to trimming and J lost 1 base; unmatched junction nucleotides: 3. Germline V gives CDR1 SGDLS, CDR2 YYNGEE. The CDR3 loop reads CASSVGWGGQETQYF. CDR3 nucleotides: TGTGCCAGCAGCGTAGGGTGGGGGGGCCAAGAGACCCAGTACTTC.

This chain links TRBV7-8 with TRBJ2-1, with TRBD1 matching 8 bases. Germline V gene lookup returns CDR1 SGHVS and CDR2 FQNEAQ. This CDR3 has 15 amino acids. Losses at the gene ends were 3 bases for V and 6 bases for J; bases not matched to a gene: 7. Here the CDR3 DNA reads TGTGCCAGCAGCTTCGGGACAGGACTCCCCAATGAGCAGTTCTTC. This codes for CASSFGTGLPNEQFF.

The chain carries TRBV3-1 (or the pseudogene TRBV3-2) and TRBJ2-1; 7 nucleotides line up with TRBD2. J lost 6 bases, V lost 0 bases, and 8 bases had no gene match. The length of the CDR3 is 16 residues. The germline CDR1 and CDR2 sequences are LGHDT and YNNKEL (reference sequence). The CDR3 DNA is TGTGCCAGCAGCCAAGAGCTTGGCGGGAGCATCAATGAGCAGTTCTTC. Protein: CASSQELGGSINEQFF.

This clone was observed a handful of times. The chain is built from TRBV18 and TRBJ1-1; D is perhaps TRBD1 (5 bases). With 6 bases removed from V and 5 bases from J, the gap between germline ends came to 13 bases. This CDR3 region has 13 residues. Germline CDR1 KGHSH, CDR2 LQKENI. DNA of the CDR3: TGTGCCAGCTCCGTGGGGCCGCGGACTGAAGCTTTCTTT. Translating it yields CASSVGPRTEAFF.

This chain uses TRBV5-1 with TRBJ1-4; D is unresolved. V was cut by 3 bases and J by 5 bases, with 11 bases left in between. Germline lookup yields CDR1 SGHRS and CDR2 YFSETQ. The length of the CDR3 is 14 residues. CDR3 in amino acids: CASSSHLQNEKLFF. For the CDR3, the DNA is TGCGCCAGCAGCTCCCACCTTCAGAATGAAAAACTGTTTTTT.

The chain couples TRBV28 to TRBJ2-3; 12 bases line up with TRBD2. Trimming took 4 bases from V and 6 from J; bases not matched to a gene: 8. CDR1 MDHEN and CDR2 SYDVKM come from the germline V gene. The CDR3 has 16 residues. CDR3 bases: TGTGCCAGCAGTTGGCGACTAGCGGGGGTGGGGGATACGCAGTATTTT. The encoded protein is CASSWRLAGVGDTQYF.

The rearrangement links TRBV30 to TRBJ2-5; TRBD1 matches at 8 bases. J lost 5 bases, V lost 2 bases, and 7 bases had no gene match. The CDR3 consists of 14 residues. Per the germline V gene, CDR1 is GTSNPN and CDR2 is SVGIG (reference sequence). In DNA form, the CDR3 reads TGTGCCTGGAGTCGGACAGGGTTGAGGGAGACCCAGTACTTC. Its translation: CAWSRTGLRETQYF.